Presented here are 8 T cell receptor beta chains from one specimen sequenced in a study of T cells in placental villitis. Study findings and constraints: Villitis of unknown etiology placentae had higher clonality than controls, median roughly 0.057 versus 0.006.

The immunoSEQ assay was v4. The protocol was immunoSEQ multiplex PCR, while the TCRdb copy is restricted to in-frame clones and leaves out a portion. The sample records 1,400 to 1,500 clones, about four fifths being singletons. These receptors have no known antigen. Sequencing was done on a sample of placental tissue containing maternal and fetal cells. All receptors come from a human patient with villitis of unknown etiology; the placental T cells may come from both mother and fetus.

This clone has only one observation. The V gene is TRBV19, the J gene TRBJ1-1; possible D gene TRBD1, 5 bases. This CDR3 region has 16 residues. V gave up 3 bases and J gave up 0 bases, with 14 bases separating them. Germline loops: CDR1 LNHDA, CDR2 SQIVND (reference sequence). The CDR3 sequence: CASSIGAGLVNTEAFF. CDR3 coding DNA: TGTGCCAGTAGTATTGGGGCAGGGCTGGTGAACACTGAAGCTTTCTTT.

J is TRBJ2-7 and V is TRBV7-8; 7 bases map to TRBD1. The CDR3 runs 15 residues. The V gene's germline CDR1 is SGHVS and CDR2 FQNEAQ. V shed 1 base, J shed 2 bases, and the junction held 5 bases outside the gene matches. CDR3 in DNA: TGTGCCAGCAGCTTAGATGGGGGACAGACCTACGAGCAGTACTTC. It is translated as CASSLDGGQTYEQYF.

The chain recombines TRBV7-9 with TRBJ2-7; D not certain. The V end was cut by 5 bases, the J end by 1 base, with 12 bases between. Germline V CDR1 and CDR2: SEHNR, FQNEAQ (reference sequence). The CDR3 totals 14 residues. CDR3 DNA: TGTGCCAGCAGCACTTTATTGGGGTCCTACGAGCAGTACTTC. This translates into CASSTLLGSYEQYF.

Points on this clone: One end of the junction does not line up with germline, which may come from a read error. The rearrangement uses TRBV18 and TRBJ1-2, with TRBD1 matching 8 bases. This CDR3 is 16 amino acids long. The V gene's germline CDR1 is KGHSH and CDR2 LQKENI. The CDR3 nucleotides read TGTGCCAGCTCACCTACCGTGGGGACAGGAGACTATAGCTACACCTTC. The encoded protein is CASSPTVGTGDYSYTF.

The chain employs TRBV4-1 and TRBJ2-1, with 9 bases aligning to TRBD2. CDR1 is MGHRA, CDR2 YSYEKL, per germline. The length of the CDR3 is 18 residues. V was pared by 0 bases and J by 6 bases, with 12 bases of the junction left unmatched. The CDR3 nucleotides read TGCGCCAGCAGCCAAGATAGGTCTACGTCGCGGGGGGGCAATGAGCAGTTCTTC. Translating it yields CASSQDRSTSRGGNEQFF.

The sample holds one count of this clone. The V gene is TRBV7-9, the J gene TRBJ2-1, with 16 bases lining up with TRBD2. Germline V CDR1 and CDR2: SEHNR, FQNEAQ (reference sequence). The CDR3 spans 19 residues. J gave up 8 bases and V 3 bases, and 13 bases lay outside the gene matches. The DNA for the CDR3 is TGTGCCAGCAGCTTTCCGGGACTAGCGGGGGGGCGGCTCGAAGATGAGCAGTTCTTC. Its protein product is CASSFPGLAGGRLEDEQFF.

The V gene is TRBV9, the J gene TRBJ1-2, with TRBD1 identical over 8 bases. The trim removed 3 bases at V and 5 bases at J, leaving 6 bases unmatched. Germline CDR1 and CDR2: SGDLS and YYNGEE. This CDR3 has 14 amino acids. CDR3 DNA sequence: TGTGCCAGCAGCGCCAGGACAGGGATTTATGGCTACACCTTC. This translates into CASSARTGIYGYTF.

This clone was seen a handful of times. The chain links TRBV15 to TRBJ1-6; D not certain. The CDR3 is 16 residues long. Germline V gives CDR1 LNHNV, CDR2 YYDKDF (reference sequence). The V and J ends lost 0 bases and 9 bases respectively, with 15 bases between them. This CDR3 is CATSRDHPSSGSPLHF. The CDR3 DNA follows: TGTGCCACCAGCAGAGATCACCCGTCCTCGGGTTCACCCCTCCACTTT.